The 16 T cell receptor beta chains listed next were all sequenced from one sample in a study of blood T cell repertoires in COVID-19 (TCRdb year 2020). Library prep was done by the immunoSEQ multiplex PCR assay. The source is immuneACCESS, and TCRdb retained only in-frame sequences with V and J called. Part of the clones is not carried over; for the studies checked, unresolved V genes explain less than half of this, and the remainder is unexplained. This sample holds some 200,000 clones; approximately 83% were observed only once. 3% to 3.5% of the sample is in the top ten clones. The material sequenced was peripheral blood. These receptors were collected from a woman in her 30s who had recovered from COVID-19.

This clone was recorded once. In DNA form, the CDR3 reads TGTGCCAGCAGGACAGGGGACTATGGCTACACCTTC. It yields the protein CASRTGDYGYTF. V usage is TRBV28 and J usage is TRBJ1-2, with 8 bases matching TRBD1. After removal of 6 bases from V and 3 bases from J, the junction contained 0 bases not matched to a gene. The germline V gene has CDR1 MDHEN and CDR2 SYDVKM. CDR3 length equals 12 residues.

V usage is TRBV25-1 and J usage is TRBJ2-7; 9 nucleotides agree with TRBD2. Trimming cost V 1 base and J 6 bases; bases outside gene matches: 4. CDR1 and CDR2 (germline): MGHDK, SYGVNS. This CDR3 comprises 14 residues. CDR3 DNA: TGTGCCAGCAGTGAATTGGTAGCGGGGGCCGAGCAGTACTTC. It encodes CASSELVAGAEQYF.

About this clone: The identical CDR3 is also encoded by other nucleotide sequences in the sample. This sequence joins TRBV9 and TRBJ2-7; 8 nucleotides match TRBD2. The germline V gene encodes CDR1 SGDLS and CDR2 YYNGEE. Trimming at V came to 3 bases and at J to 4 bases, leaving 0 bases not matched to a gene. This CDR3 is 12 amino acids long. CDR3 nucleotide sequence: TGTGCCAGCAGCGGCGGGGGGTACGAGCAGTACTTC. This translates into CASSGGGYEQYF.

This chain uses TRBV2 with TRBJ2-1; 7 bases line up with TRBD2. This CDR3 comprises 17 residues. V shed 6 bases and J 6 bases; nucleotides not matched to a gene: 17. Per germline, CDR1 SNHLY and CDR2 FYNNEI. CDR3 residues: CASRGWALALPRNEQFF. The CDR3, as DNA: TGTGCCAGCAGAGGATGGGCACTAGCGCTTCCCCGCAATGAGCAGTTCTTC.

The chain combines TRBV5-1 with TRBJ2-1; TRBD2 matches at 10 bases. V shed 0 bases and J 9 bases; nucleotides not matched to a gene: 9. Germline V lookup: CDR1 SGHRS, CDR2 YFSETQ. This CDR3 region has 16 residues. CDR3 DNA: TGCGCCAGCAGCTTGGCCGGAACTAGCGGGATTCTTGAGCAGTTCTTC. Protein product: CASSLAGTSGILEQFF.

The chain recombines TRBV28 with TRBJ1-4; TRBD1 is a possible D gene (6 bases). Germline V gene lookup returns CDR1 MDHEN and CDR2 SYDVKM. V was clipped by 4 bases and J by 14 bases, with 23 bases between them. This CDR3 is 15 amino acids long. The chain's CDR3 is CASSYISGAWERLFF. The CDR3 DNA reads as TGTGCCAGCAGTTACATATCAGGGGCCTGGGAAAGGCTGTTTTTT.

V gene TRBV6-5 combines with J gene TRBJ1-1; 8 bases align to TRBD1. The CDR3 totals 15 residues. Germline lookup yields CDR1 MNHEY and CDR2 SVGAGI. The junction had 10 bases not matched to a gene; V was cut back by 6 bases and J by 4 bases. CDR3 in amino acids: CASRRGQEASTEAFF. For the CDR3, the DNA is TGTGCCAGCAGGAGGGGACAGGAGGCGAGCACTGAAGCTTTCTTT.

The chain couples TRBV28 to TRBJ1-2, with no clear D. CDR3 length equals 13 residues. V was cut by 6 bases and J by 8 bases, with 16 bases left in between. Germline loops: CDR1 MDHEN, CDR2 SYDVKM. CDR3 region: CASSPQRTNGYTF. CDR3 DNA: TGTGCCAGCAGCCCTCAACGGACTAACGGCTACACCTTC.

The chain is built from TRBV6-5 and TRBJ2-1; weak D call: TRBD1 (6 bases). The length of the CDR3 is 12 residues. CDR1 is MNHEY and CDR2 is SVGAGI in the germline V gene. With 7 bases removed from V and 9 bases from J, the gap between germline ends came to 13 bases. The CDR3 DNA reads as TGTGCCAGCAAAAGGGGGTCAAGTGAGCAGTTCTTC. Protein sequence: CASKRGSSEQFF.

The chain combines TRBV5-6 with TRBJ2-2; no reliable D call. The CDR3 loop spans 12 amino acids. Germline assignment: CDR1 SGHDT and CDR2 YYEEEE. The V and J ends lost 2 bases and 7 bases respectively, with 6 bases between them. The CDR3 DNA reads as TGTGCCAGCAGCTTACTTAACGGGGAGCTGTTTTTT. It specifies CASSLLNGELFF.

V and J are TRBV5-4 and TRBJ1-4, with 8 bases identical to TRBD1. V shed 3 bases, J shed 2 bases, and the junction held 6 bases outside the gene matches. CDR3 size: 16 residues. The germline V gene encodes CDR1 SGHNT and CDR2 YYREEE (reference sequence). The CDR3 DNA follows: TGTGCCAGCAGCTCTCGGCAGGGGGCGACTAATGAAAAACTGTTTTTT. Residues: CASSSRQGATNEKLFF.

This rearrangement joins TRBV28 to TRBJ2-7; TRBD1 is a possible D gene (5 bases). This CDR3 comprises 15 residues. Germline V gene sequence: CDR1 MDHEN, CDR2 SYDVKM. Trimming removed 5 bases from V and 0 bases from J, with 14 bases in between. The DNA for the CDR3 is TGTGCCAGCAGTCTTACCCTGACAGTCTCCTACGAGCAGTACTTC. As protein: CASSLTLTVSYEQYF.

J is TRBJ2-3 and V is TRBV7-3; 9 positions agree with TRBD2. The CDR3 is made up of 15 amino acids. J gave up 2 bases and V 4 bases, and 4 bases lay outside the gene matches. Germline CDR1 is SGHTA and CDR2 is FQGTGA. The CDR3 bases are TGTGCCAGCAGCTCCGGGACTAGCCCCACAGATACGCAGTATTTT. This translates into CASSSGTSPTDTQYF.

This chain uses TRBV27 with TRBJ1-5; D gene uncertain. Trimming removed 0 bases from V and 0 bases from J, with 6 bases in between. The CDR3 loop spans 15 amino acids. Germline lookup yields CDR1 MNHEY and CDR2 SMNVEV (reference sequence). In DNA form, the CDR3 reads TGTGCCAGCAGTTTATCGTTCGGTAGCAATCAGCCCCAGCATTTT. Translating it yields CASSLSFGSNQPQHF.

The chain combines TRBV29-1 with TRBJ2-5; 8 nucleotides agree with TRBD2. J lost 1 base, V lost 4 bases, and 11 bases had no gene match. Germline V lookup: CDR1 SQVTM, CDR2 ANQGSEA. The length of the CDR3 is 16 residues. The CDR3 protein is CSVVWLAGVFQETQYF. The CDR3 DNA is TGCAGCGTTGTATGGCTAGCGGGTGTCTTCCAAGAGACCCAGTACTTC.

The genes are TRBV6-5 and TRBJ1-5; 7 positions match TRBD1. The V segment lost 6 bases and the J segment 5 bases; nucleotides outside the gene matches: 10. CDR3 size: 15 residues. Germline V gene data show CDR1 as MNHEY and CDR2 as SVGAGI. The CDR3 bases are TGTGCCAGCAGCCCGACAGGGCTCGGCTATCAGCCCCAGCATTTT. This translates into CASSPTGLGYQPQHF.